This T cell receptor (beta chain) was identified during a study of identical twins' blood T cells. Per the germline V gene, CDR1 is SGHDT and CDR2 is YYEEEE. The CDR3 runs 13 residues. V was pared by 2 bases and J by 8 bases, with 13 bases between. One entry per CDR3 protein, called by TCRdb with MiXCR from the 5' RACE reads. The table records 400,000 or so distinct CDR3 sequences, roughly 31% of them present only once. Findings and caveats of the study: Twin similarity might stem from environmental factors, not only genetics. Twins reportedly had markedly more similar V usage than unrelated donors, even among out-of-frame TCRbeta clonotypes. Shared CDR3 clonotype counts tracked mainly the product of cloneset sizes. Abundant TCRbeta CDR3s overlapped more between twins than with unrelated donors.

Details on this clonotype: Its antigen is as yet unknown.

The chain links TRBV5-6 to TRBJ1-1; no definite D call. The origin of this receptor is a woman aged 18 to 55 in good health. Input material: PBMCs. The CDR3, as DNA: TGTGCCAGCAGCTTAATTTTGTCCGAAGAAGCTTTCTTT. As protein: CASSLILSEEAFF.